The T cell receptor beta chain described here comes from a study of Graves' ophthalmopathy and Graves' hyperthyroidism. The CDR3 has 12 residues. The V gene's germline CDR1 is SEHNR and CDR2 FQNEAQ (reference sequence). The germline V and J ends were trimmed by 10 bases and 2 bases, with 9 bases remaining between them. Overall study findings and caveats: With about 86% sensitivity and approximately 79% specificity, a 13-signature model separated ophthalmopathy from stable hyperthyroidism. A majority of expanded thyroid clonotypes exceeding 0.001 frequency were likewise present in blood.

For this clonotype: Antigen unknown.

TCR beta CDR3 amplification used RNA transcripts. HTBI primers served in a first-round RT-PCR, which a second-round multiplex PCR followed. TCRdb passed the multiplex PCR reads through MiXCR, listing each CDR3 protein once. The repertoire has 580,000 or so distinct CDR3 sequences, 35% to 45% of them found once; the top ten carry about 4%. The TCR comes from an adult man with Graves' hyperthyroidism. Sequencing was done on a sample of peripheral blood or thyroid tissue (not recorded which). V usage is TRBV7-9 and J usage is TRBJ1-3, with D perhaps TRBD1 (5 bases). The CDR3 DNA sequence: TGTGCCACTAGGGGTCCTGGAAACACCATATATTTT. As protein: CATRGPGNTIYF. Using reference TRBV7-9 and TRBJ1-3 for the parts outside the CDR3, the full variable domain is DTGVSQNPRHKITKRGQNVTFRCDPISEHNRLYWYRQTLGQGPEFLTYFQNEAQLEKSRLLSDRFSAERPKGSFSTLEIQRTEQGDSAMYLCATRGPGNTIYFGEGSWLTVV.